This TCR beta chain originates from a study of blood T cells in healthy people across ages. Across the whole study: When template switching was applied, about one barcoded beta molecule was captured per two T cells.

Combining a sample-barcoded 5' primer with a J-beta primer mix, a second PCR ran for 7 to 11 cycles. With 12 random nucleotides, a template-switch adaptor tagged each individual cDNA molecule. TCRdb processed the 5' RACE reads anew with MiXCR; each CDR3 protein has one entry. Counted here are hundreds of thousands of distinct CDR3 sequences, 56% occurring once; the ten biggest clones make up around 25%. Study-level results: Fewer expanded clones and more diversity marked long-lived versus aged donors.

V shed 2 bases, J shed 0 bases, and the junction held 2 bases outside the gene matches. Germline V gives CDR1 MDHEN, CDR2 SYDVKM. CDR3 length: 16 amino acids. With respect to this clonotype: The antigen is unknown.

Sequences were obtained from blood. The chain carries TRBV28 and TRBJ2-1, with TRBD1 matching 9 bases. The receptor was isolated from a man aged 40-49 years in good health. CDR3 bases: TGTGCCAGCAGTTTAGGACAGGGGTTCTCCTACAATGAGCAGTTCTTC. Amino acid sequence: CASSLGQGFSYNEQFF. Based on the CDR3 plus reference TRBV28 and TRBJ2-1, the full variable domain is DVKVTQSSRYLVKRTGEKVFLECVQDMDHENMFWYRQDPGLGLRLIYFSYDVKMKEKGDIPEGYSVSREKKERFSLILESASTNQTSMYLCASSLGQGFSYNEQFFGPGTRLTVL.